The 6 T cell receptor beta chains listed next were all sequenced from one sample in a study of T cell responses to AZD1222 COVID-19 vaccine. TCRdb's table, derived via immunoSEQ multiplex PCR, lists solely in-frame clones and lacks some. The sample holds about 200,000 clones, about 86% seen once. The source was peripheral blood, collected on day 0 of AZD1222 vaccination. The receptors derive from an adult in good health.

The genes are TRBV19 and TRBJ1-2, with 7 bases identical to TRBD1. Germline loops: CDR1 LNHDA, CDR2 SQIVND (reference sequence). CDR3 length equals 14 residues. Trimming cost V 8 bases and J 4 bases; bases outside gene matches: 10. The CDR3 bases are TGTGCCAGTCGACGGCCAGGGGGTACCTATGGCTACACCTTC. Amino acids: CASRRPGGTYGYTF.

DNA of the CDR3: TGTGCCAGCAGCTTCTCCCAGGCGAACACTGAAGCTTTCTTT. It specifies CASSFSQANTEAFF. The chain is built from TRBV7-9 and TRBJ1-1; D call uncertain. The CDR3 spans 14 residues. Germline-derived CDR1 and CDR2 are SEHNR and FQNEAQ (reference sequence). V was shortened by 3 bases and J by 1 base, with 9 bases between the two germline ends.

The chain has TRBV5-1 and TRBJ2-7; TRBD1 is a possible D gene (5 bases). Trimming stripped 4 bases from V and 0 bases from J, with 8 bases between. This CDR3 has 13 residues. CDR1 and CDR2 from the germline V gene are SGHRS and YFSETQ. Written as DNA, the CDR3 is TGCGCCAGCAGCCAGGGAATCTCCTACGAGCAGTACTTC. Amino acid sequence: CASSQGISYEQYF.

This CDR3 reads CASSLQIRGTEAFF. DNA for the CDR3: TGTGCCAGCAGCTTACAGATACGAGGTACTGAAGCTTTCTTT. The V gene is TRBV5-5, the J gene TRBJ1-1; D remains ambiguous. The CDR3 is made up of 14 amino acids. V lost 2 bases and J lost 5, with 13 bases in between. The germline V gene encodes CDR1 SGHKS and CDR2 YYEKEE (reference sequence).

This clone was counted only a few times. The chain recombines TRBV6-1 with TRBJ1-5, with D uncertain. With 2 bases removed from V and 4 bases from J, the gap between germline ends came to 9 bases. The length of the CDR3 is 14 residues. Germline V gene sequence: CDR1 MNHNS, CDR2 SASEGT. The CDR3 sequence is CASSETDENQPQHF. The CDR3 DNA reads TGTGCCAGCAGTGAAACGGATGAGAATCAGCCCCAGCATTTT.

This rearrangement joins TRBV4-2 to TRBJ2-4; the match to TRBD1 covers 8 bases. Germline V gene lookup returns CDR1 LGHNA and CDR2 YNFKEQ. V lost 4 bases to trimming and J lost 0 bases; unmatched junction nucleotides: 14. The CDR3 has 19 residues. CDR3 sequence reads: CASSPSGHGDRGAKNIQYF. The CDR3 bases are TGTGCCAGCAGCCCAAGTGGCCATGGAGACAGGGGAGCCAAAAACATTCAGTACTTC.